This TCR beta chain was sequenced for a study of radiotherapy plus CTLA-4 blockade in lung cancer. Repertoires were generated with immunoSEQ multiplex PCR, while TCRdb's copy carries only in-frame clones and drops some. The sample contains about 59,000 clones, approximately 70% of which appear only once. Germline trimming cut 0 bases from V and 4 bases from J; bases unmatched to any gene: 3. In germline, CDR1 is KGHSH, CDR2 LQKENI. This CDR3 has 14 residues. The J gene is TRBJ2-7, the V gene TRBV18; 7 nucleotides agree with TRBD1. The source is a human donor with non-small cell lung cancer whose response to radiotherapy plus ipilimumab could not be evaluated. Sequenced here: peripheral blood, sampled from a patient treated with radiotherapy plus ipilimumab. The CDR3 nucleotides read TGTGCCAGCTCACCACCGGGACAGACTTACGAGCAGTACTTC. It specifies CASSPPGQTYEQYF.